The TCR beta chain under discussion was sequenced for a study of shared clonotypes between healthy human individuals. Study-level information: Sampling drew on donors who were two women and a few men aged 18 to 49.

Genomic DNA (from each subset) was split evenly across several immunoSEQ plates. Profiling relied on immunoSEQ multiplex PCR, and the TCRdb table lists in-frame clones only, not all of them. This table has more than 500,000 clones, 85% to 95% appearing once. V lost 1 base and J 3 bases, leaving 10 bases between the germline ends. This CDR3 has 14 residues. CDR1 and CDR2 from the germline V gene are SGDLS and YYNGEE. Terminally differentiated effector memory CD45RA+ cells were excluded from the naive CD8 cells, which were CD45RO-negative and positively selected for CCR7. The V and J genes are TRBV9 and TRBJ2-5; weak D call: TRBD2 (6 bases). The receptor was isolated from a woman in her twenties or thirties in good health. The specimen sequenced was naive CD8+ T cells sorted from blood. The CDR3 region has the DNA TGTGCCAGCAGCGTAAACTCGGGAGAAGAGACCCAGTACTTC. Translation gives CASSVNSGEETQYF.